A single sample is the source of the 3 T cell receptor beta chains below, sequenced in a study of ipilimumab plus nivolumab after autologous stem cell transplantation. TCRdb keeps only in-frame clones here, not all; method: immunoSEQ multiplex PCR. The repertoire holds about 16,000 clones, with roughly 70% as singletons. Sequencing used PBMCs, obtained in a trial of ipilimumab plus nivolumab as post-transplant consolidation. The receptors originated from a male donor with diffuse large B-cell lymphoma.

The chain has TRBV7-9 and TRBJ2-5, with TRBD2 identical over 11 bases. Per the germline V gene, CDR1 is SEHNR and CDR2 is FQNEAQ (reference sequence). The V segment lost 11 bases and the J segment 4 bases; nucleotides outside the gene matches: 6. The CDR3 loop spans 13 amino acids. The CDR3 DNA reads TGTGCCGGCTTAACTAGCGGGAGAGAGACCCAGTACTTC. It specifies CAGLTSGRETQYF.

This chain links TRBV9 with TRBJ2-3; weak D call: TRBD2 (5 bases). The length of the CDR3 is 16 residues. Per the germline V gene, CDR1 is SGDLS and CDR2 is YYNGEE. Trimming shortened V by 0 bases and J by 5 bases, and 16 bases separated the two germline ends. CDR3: CASSVAHRLAGDTQYF. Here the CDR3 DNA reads TGTGCCAGCAGCGTAGCTCATCGGCTGGCGGGAGATACGCAGTATTTT. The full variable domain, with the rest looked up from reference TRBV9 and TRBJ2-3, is DSGVTQTPKHLITATGQRVTLRCSPRSGDLSVYWYQQSLDQGLQFLIQYYNGEERAKGNILERFSAQQFPDLHSELNLSSLELGDSALYFCASSVAHRLAGDTQYFGPGTRLTVL.

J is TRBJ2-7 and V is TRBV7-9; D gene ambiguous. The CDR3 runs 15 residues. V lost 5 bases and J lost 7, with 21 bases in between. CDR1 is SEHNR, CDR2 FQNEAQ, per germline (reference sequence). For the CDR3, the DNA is TGTGCCAGCAGCCTATCATCACCCGGTGGGCCGGAGCAGTACTTC. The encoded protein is CASSLSSPGGPEQYF.